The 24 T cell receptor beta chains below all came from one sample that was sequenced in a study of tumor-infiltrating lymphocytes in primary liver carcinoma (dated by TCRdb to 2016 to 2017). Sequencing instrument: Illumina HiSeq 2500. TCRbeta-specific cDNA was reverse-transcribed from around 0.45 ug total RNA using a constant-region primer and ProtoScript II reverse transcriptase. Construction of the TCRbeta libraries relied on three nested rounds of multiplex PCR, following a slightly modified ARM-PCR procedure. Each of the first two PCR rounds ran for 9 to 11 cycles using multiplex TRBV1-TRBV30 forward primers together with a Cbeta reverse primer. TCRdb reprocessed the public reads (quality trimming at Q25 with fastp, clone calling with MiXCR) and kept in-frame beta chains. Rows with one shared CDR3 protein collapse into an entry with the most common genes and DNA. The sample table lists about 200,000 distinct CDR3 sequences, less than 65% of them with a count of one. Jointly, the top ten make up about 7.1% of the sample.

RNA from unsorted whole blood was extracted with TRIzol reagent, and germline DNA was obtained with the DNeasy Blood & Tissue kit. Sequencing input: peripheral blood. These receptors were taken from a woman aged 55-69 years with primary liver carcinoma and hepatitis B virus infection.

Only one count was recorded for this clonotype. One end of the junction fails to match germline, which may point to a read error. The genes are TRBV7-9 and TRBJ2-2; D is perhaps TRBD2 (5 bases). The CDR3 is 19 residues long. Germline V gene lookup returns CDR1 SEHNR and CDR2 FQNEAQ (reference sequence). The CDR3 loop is CVSSSDSERAFIRTGELFF. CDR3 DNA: TGTGTCAGCAGCTCCGATAGCGAGAGGGCCTTTATCCGCACCGGGGAGCTGTTTTTT.

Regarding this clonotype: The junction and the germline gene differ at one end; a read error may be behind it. CDR3 residues: CASRFDHFSGSTGAFF. Written as DNA, the CDR3 is TGTGCCAGCCGCTTTGACCACTTCTCGGGAAGCACTGGAGCTTTCTTT. J is TRBJ1-1 and V is TRBV11-1, with D uncertain. Germline assignment: CDR1 SGHAT and CDR2 FQDESV (reference sequence). The CDR3 is 16 amino acids.

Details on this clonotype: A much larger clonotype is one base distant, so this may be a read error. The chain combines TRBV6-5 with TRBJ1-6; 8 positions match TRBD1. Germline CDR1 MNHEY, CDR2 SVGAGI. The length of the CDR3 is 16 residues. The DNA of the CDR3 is TGTGCCATCAGTTACTCGGGACAGGAAGATAATTCACCCCTCCACTTT. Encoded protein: CAISYSGQEDNSPLHF.

The CDR3 here is CTSSLTNYEGLHTDTQYF. The CDR3, as DNA: TGTACTAGCAGCTTAACGAACTATGAGGGACTGCACACAGATACGCAGTATTTT. The rearrangement links TRBV11-2 to TRBJ2-3; tentatively, D is TRBD2 (6 bases). Germline CDR1 SGHAT, CDR2 FQNNGV. The CDR3 spans 18 residues.

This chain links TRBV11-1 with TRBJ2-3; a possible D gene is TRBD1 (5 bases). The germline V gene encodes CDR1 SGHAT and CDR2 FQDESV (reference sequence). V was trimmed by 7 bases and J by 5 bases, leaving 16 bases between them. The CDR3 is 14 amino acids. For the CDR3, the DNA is TGTGCCAGCAACTTGAGGCAGGGTCGAGATACGCAGTATTTT. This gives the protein CASNLRQGRDTQYF.

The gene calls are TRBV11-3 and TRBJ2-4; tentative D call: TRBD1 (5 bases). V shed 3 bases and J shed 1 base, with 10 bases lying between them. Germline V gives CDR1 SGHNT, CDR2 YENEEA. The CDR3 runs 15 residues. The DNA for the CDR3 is TGTGCCAGCAGCTTGAAGGGGCCGGCCAAAAACATTCAGTACTTC. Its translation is CASSLKGPAKNIQYF.

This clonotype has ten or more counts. The CDR3 region is CASSEYRSRLEAFF. As DNA, the CDR3 is TGTGCCAGCAGTGAATACAGGAGCCGCTTGGAAGCTTTCTTT. V is TRBV6-1 and J is TRBJ1-1; tentative D call: TRBD1 (5 bases). V was trimmed by 2 bases and J by 8 bases, leaving 15 bases between them. The CDR3 length is 14 residues. Germline CDR1 MNHNS, CDR2 SASEGT.

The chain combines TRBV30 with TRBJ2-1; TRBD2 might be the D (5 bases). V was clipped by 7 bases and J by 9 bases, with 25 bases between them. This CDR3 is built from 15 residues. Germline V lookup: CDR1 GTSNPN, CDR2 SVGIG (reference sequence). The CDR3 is CAYSQLTGYVSEQFF. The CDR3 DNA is TGTGCCTATTCCCAACTAACGGGATATGTTAGTGAGCAGTTCTTC.

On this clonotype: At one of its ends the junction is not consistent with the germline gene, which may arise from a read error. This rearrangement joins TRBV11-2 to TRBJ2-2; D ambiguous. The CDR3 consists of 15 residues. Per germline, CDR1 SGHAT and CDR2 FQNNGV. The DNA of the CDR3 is TGTGCTAGCAGCCGCATTGAACTGAAGACAGGGGAGCTGTTTTTT. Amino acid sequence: CASSRIELKTGELFF. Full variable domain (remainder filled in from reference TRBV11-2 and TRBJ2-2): EAGVAQSPRYKIIEKRQSVAFWCNPISGHATLYWYQQILGQGPKLLIQFQNNGVVDDSQLPKDRFSAERLKGVDSTLKIQPAKLEDSAVYLCASSRIELKTGELFFGEGSRLTVL.

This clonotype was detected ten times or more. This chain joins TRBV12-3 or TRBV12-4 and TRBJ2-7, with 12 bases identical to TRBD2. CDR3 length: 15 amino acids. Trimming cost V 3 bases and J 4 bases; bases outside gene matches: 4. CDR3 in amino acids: CASSFRTSGAYEQYF. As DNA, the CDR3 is TGTGCCAGCAGTTTTAGGACTAGCGGGGCTTACGAGCAGTACTTC.

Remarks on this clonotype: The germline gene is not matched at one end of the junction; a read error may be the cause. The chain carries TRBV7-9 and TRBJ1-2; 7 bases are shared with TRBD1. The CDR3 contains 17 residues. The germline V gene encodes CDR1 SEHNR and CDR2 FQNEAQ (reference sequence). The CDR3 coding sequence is TGTGTCAGCAGCTTCGGGGGCGACAGGGCCCTAAACTATGGCTACACCTTC. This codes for CVSSFGGDRALNYGYTF. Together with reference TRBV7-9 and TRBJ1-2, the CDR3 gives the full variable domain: DTGVSQNPRHKITKRGQNVTFRCDPISEHNRLYWYRQTLGQGPEFLTYFQNEAQLEKSRLLSDRFSAERPKGSFSTLEIQRTEQGDSAMYLCVSSFGGDRALNYGYTFGSGTRLTVV.

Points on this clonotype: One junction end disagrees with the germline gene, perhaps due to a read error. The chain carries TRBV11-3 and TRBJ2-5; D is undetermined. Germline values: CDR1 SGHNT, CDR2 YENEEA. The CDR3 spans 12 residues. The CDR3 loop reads CVSSFGQETQYF. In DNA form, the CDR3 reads TGTGTCAGCAGCTTTGGTCAAGAGACCCAGTATTTC. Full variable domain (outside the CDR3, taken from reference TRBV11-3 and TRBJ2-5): EAGVVQSPRYKIIEKKQPVAFWCNPISGHNTLYWYLQNLGQGPELLIRYENEEAVDDSQLPKDRFSAERLKGVDSTLKIQPAELGDSAVYLCVSSFGQETQYFGPGTRLLVL.

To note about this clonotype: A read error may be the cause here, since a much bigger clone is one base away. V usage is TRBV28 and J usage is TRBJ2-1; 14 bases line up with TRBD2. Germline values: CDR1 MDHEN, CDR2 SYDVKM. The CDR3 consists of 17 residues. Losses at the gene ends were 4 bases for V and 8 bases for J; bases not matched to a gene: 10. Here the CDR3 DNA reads TGTGCCAGCAGTTCCCTGGGACTAGCGGGAGTCTCCGATGAGCAGTTCTTC. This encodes CASSSLGLAGVSDEQFF.

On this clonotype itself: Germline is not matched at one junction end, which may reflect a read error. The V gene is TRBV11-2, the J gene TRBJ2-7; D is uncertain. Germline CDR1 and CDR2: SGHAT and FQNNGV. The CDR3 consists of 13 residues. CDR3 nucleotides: TGTGCTAGCAGCTTTTGCCGCCAGTCCCCCGGCGGCTTC. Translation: CASSFCRQSPGGF.

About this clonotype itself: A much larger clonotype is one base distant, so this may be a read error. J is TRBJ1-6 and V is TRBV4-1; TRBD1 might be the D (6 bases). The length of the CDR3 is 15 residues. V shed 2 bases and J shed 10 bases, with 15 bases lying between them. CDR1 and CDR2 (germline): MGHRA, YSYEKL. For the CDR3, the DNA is TGCGCCAGCAGCCAAAGGGGACATTCCAACTCACCCCTCCACTTT. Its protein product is CASSQRGHSNSPLHF.

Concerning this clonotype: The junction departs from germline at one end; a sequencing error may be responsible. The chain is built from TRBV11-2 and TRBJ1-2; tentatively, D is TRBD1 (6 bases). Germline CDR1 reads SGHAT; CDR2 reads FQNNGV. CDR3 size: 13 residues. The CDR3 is CASSWDKSYSYTF. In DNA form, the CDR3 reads TGTGCCAGCAGCTGGGACAAATCCTATAGCTACACCTTC.

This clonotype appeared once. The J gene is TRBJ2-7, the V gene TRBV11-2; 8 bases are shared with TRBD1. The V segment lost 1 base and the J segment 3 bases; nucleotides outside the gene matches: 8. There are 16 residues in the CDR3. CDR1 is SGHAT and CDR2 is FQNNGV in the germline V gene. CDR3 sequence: CASSLGGGQGHYEQYF. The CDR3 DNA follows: TGTGCCAGCAGCTTAGGAGGCGGACAGGGTCACTACGAGCAGTACTTC.

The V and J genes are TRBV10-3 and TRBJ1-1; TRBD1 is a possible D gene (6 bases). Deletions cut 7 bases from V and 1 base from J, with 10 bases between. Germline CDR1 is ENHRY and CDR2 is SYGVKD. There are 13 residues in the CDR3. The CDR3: CAINQGPNTEAFF. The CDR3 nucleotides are TGTGCCATCAACCAGGGGCCGAACACTGAAGCTTTCTTT.

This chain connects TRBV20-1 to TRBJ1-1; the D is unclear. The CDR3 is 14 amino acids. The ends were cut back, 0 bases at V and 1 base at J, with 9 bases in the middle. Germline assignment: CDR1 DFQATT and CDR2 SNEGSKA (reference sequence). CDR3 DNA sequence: TGCAGTGCTAGAGATCCGGGGAAGAACACTGAAGCTTTCTTT. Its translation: CSARDPGKNTEAFF.

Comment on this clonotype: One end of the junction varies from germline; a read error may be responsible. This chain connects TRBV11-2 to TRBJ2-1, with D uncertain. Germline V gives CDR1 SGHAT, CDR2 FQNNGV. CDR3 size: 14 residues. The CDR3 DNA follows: TGTGCCAGCAGCCCTGGGCCTGAATACAATGAGCCGTTCTTC. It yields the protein CASSPGPEYNEPFF. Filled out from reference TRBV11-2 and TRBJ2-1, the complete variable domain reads EAGVAQSPRYKIIEKRQSVAFWCNPISGHATLYWYQQILGQGPKLLIQFQNNGVVDDSQLPKDRFSAERLKGVDSTLKIQPAKLEDSAVYLCASSPGPEYNEPFFGPGTRLTVL.

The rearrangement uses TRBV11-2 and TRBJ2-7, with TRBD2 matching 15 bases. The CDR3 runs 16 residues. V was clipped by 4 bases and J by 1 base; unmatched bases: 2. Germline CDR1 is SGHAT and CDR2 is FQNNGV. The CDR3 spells CASSSGLAGGSYEQYF. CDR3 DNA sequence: TGTGCCAGCAGCTCCGGACTAGCGGGAGGGTCCTACGAGCAGTACTTC. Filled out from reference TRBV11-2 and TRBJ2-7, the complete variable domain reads EAGVAQSPRYKIIEKRQSVAFWCNPISGHATLYWYQQILGQGPKLLIQFQNNGVVDDSQLPKDRFSAERLKGVDSTLKIQPAKLEDSAVYLCASSSGLAGGSYEQYFGPGTRLTVT.

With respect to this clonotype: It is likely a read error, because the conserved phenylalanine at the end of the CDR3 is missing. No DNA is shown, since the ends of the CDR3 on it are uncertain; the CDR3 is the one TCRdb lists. CDR3 loop: CAGEGDTGELVL. The chain joins TRBV4-1 to TRBJ2-2; TRBD2 was called by the table and not checked on the DNA. The CDR3 length equals 12 residues, ends included. Germline CDR1 and CDR2: MGHRA and YSYEKL.

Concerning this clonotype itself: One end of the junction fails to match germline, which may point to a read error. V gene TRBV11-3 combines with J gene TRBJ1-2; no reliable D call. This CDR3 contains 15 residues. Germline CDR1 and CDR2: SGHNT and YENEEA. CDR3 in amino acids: CASSSSRGGGVGNTF. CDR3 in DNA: TGTGCCAGCAGTTCCTCCCGGGGTGGTGGAGTTGGCAACACCTTC.

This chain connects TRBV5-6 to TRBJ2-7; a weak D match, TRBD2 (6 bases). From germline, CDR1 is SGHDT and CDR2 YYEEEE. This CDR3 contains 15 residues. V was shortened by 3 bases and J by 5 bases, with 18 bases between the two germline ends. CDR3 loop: CASSSTRLTRDEQYF. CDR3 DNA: TGTGCCAGCAGCTCGACCCGCCTGACTAGAGACGAGCAGTACTTC.